These 22 T cell receptor beta chains originate from one sample sequenced in a study of control samples from healthy donors and cancer patients. TCRdb's copy holds only in-frame clones and misses some; the assay was immunoSEQ multiplex PCR. The repertoire holds over 150,000 clones, roughly 94% seen once, with around 1.5% in the top ten. Sequenced: blood. The receptors come from a woman aged 18-30 years in good health.

J is TRBJ2-2 and V is TRBV11-3; weak D call: TRBD1 (5 bases). Germline V gene sequence: CDR1 SGHNT, CDR2 YENEEA. The CDR3 has 17 amino acids. The V end was cut by 5 bases, the J end by 5 bases, with 21 bases between. CDR3 in DNA: TGTGCCAGCAGCATAGGAGAAGGCAGGGTGGGGACCGGGGAGCTGTTTTTT. It translates to CASSIGEGRVGTGELFF.

This sequence joins TRBV19 and TRBJ1-1; D is undetermined. Looked up from germline, CDR1 is LNHDA and CDR2 is SQIVND (reference sequence). CDR3 length: 13 residues. Trimming took 9 bases from V and 11 from J, leaving 22 bases between them. This chain's CDR3 is CASSFTRLDYAFF. The CDR3 DNA reads TGTGCCAGCTCGTTTACAAGGCTAGATTATGCTTTCTTT.

This rearrangement joins TRBV7-3 to TRBJ1-2; possibly TRBD1 for D (5 bases). The CDR3 runs 14 residues. CDR1 is SGHTA, CDR2 FQGTGA, per germline. V lost 5 bases, J lost 8 bases, and 18 bases lay in between. CDR3 coding DNA: TGTGCCAGCAGCCCGGGGCGGGGGACGCAAGGCTACACCTTC. Translation: CASSPGRGTQGYTF.

The gene calls are TRBV6-5 and TRBJ2-1; TRBD1 is a possible D gene (5 bases). The CDR3 is 15 residues long. V was cut by 6 bases and J by 0 bases, with 12 bases left in between. From germline, CDR1 is MNHEY and CDR2 SVGAGI. Here the CDR3 DNA reads TGTGCCAGCAGACTTGACAGACTCTCCTACAATGAGCAGTTCTTC. Translation gives CASRLDRLSYNEQFF.

The chain recombines TRBV7-9 with TRBJ2-1; 13 positions agree with TRBD2. The CDR3 is made up of 14 amino acids. V shed 2 bases and J 10 bases; nucleotides not matched to a gene: 2. Germline lookup yields CDR1 SEHNR and CDR2 FQNEAQ (reference sequence). CDR3 nucleotide sequence: TGTGCCAGCAGCTTATCGGGACTAGCGGGGGAGCAGTTCTTC. It translates to CASSLSGLAGEQFF.

The rearrangement joins TRBV24-1 to TRBJ2-2; possibly TRBD1 or TRBD2 for D (5 bases each). The CDR3 extends over 17 amino acids. The germline V gene has CDR1 KGHDR and CDR2 SFDVKD. Between the trimmed V and J ends, which lost 1 base and 0 bases, there was a span of 11 bases. The CDR3 DNA reads as TGTGCCACCAGTGATTTCCGTGGGGACGCGAACACCGGGGAGCTGTTTTTT. Its protein product is CATSDFRGDANTGELFF.

The chain is built from TRBV7-2 and TRBJ2-7; TRBD1 aligns across 9 bases. The junction had 6 bases not matched to a gene; V was cut back by 3 bases and J by 3 bases. The CDR3 runs 15 residues. Germline V gene data show CDR1 as SGHTA and CDR2 as FQGNSA. The CDR3 spells CASSLAGQGIYEQYF. In nucleotides, the CDR3 is TGTGCCAGCAGCTTGGCCGGACAGGGGATCTACGAGCAGTACTTC.

The chain recombines TRBV9 with TRBJ2-5, with D perhaps matching TRBD2 (6 bases). The V end was cut by 0 bases, the J end by 4 bases, with 13 bases between. Per the germline V gene, CDR1 is SGDLS and CDR2 is YYNGEE. This CDR3 contains 15 residues. CDR3: CASSVVGTVRETQYF. CDR3 DNA: TGTGCCAGCAGCGTAGTCGGGACTGTAAGAGAGACCCAGTACTTC.

The V gene is TRBV29-1, the J gene TRBJ2-1; tentative D call: TRBD2 (5 bases). V lost 4 bases to trimming and J lost 3 bases, with 10 bases between them. Per the germline V gene, CDR1 is SQVTM and CDR2 is ANQGSEA. The CDR3 contains 13 residues. CDR3 residues: CSVGEYLYNEQFF. The CDR3 bases are TGCAGCGTTGGGGAGTATCTCTACAATGAGCAGTTCTTC.

This clone has just one count. The J gene is TRBJ2-7, the V gene TRBV7-2, with TRBD1 identical over 7 bases. Germline CDR1 SGHTA, CDR2 FQGNSA. The trim removed 5 bases at V and 1 base at J, leaving 8 bases unmatched. There are 15 residues in the CDR3. This chain's CDR3 is CASSPDRVWSYEQYF. CDR3 nucleotides: TGTGCCAGCAGCCCAGACAGGGTTTGGTCCTACGAGCAGTACTTC.

The CDR3 region has the DNA TGTGCCAGCAGTTTAAATGGCGGCTACAATGAGCAGTTCTTC. This sequence encodes CASSLNGGYNEQFF. V usage is TRBV27 and J usage is TRBJ2-1; D is ambiguous. V shed 2 bases and J shed 3 bases, with 8 bases lying between them. Germline V gives CDR1 MNHEY, CDR2 SMNVEV (reference sequence). This CDR3 is 14 amino acids long.

The chain carries TRBV7-2 and TRBJ2-5; 9 positions agree with TRBD1. CDR1 and CDR2 from the germline V gene are SGHTA and FQGNSA. The CDR3 loop spans 15 amino acids. J gave up 4 bases and V 0 bases, and 3 bases lay outside the gene matches. The CDR3 region has the DNA TGTGCCAGCAGCTTAGCTCCGGGACAGGGAGAGACCCAGTACTTC. It codes for CASSLAPGQGETQYF.

V and J are TRBV10-3 and TRBJ1-2; the D gene is possibly TRBD1 (5 bases). Germline V CDR1 and CDR2: ENHRY, SYGVKD. Trimming took off 3 bases at V and 6 bases at J, with 14 bases between the two ends. The CDR3 length is 14 residues. The CDR3 coding sequence is TGTGCCATCAGTGATCAGAAAGGAGGGGATGGCTACACCTTC. Protein: CAISDQKGGDGYTF.

The rearrangement joins TRBV5-5 to TRBJ1-5; tentative D call: TRBD1 (5 bases). Per germline, CDR1 SGHKS and CDR2 YYEKEE (reference sequence). V shed 3 bases and J shed 7 bases, with 14 bases lying between them. This CDR3 has 14 residues. CDR3 amino acids: CASSSGRGVQPQHF. CDR3 bases: TGTGCCAGCAGCTCTGGACGGGGGGTCCAGCCCCAGCATTTT.

The V gene is TRBV19, the J gene TRBJ1-3; possible D gene TRBD1, 6 bases. Germline assignment: CDR1 LNHDA and CDR2 SQIVND (reference sequence). V shed 7 bases and J shed 1 base, with 14 bases lying between them. The CDR3 length is 15 residues. CDR3 DNA: TGTGCCAGTATTAGGGGGGAGGGATCTGGAAACACCATATATTTT. This encodes CASIRGEGSGNTIYF.

CDR3 sequence: CASSRQGPQLGETQYF. The CDR3 coding sequence is TGTGCCAGTAGTCGACAGGGGCCCCAGCTGGGAGAGACCCAGTACTTC. The chain recombines TRBV19 with TRBJ2-5; 8 bases align to TRBD1. Trimming at V came to 5 bases and at J to 4 bases, leaving 12 bases not matched to a gene. This CDR3 contains 16 residues. The V gene's germline CDR1 is LNHDA and CDR2 SQIVND (reference sequence).

This chain uses TRBV11-2 with TRBJ2-2; 7 bases match TRBD2. The CDR3 covers 16 residues. V gave up 3 bases and J gave up 4 bases; unmatched junction bases: 8. CDR1 and CDR2 (germline): SGHAT, FQNNGV. The CDR3 DNA reads TGTGCCAGCAGCTTCCCCTCGGGCGGGGGCACCGGGGAGCTGTTTTTT. Encoded protein: CASSFPSGGGTGELFF. The full variable domain, its missing parts supplied by reference TRBV11-2 and TRBJ2-2, is EAGVAQSPRYKIIEKRQSVAFWCNPISGHATLYWYQQILGQGPKLLIQFQNNGVVDDSQLPKDRFSAERLKGVDSTLKIQPAKLEDSAVYLCASSFPSGGGTGELFFGEGSRLTVL.

This clone occurred a few times. This sequence joins TRBV12-3 or TRBV12-4 and TRBJ1-1; D unclear. The CDR3 has 12 residues. The V end was cut by 4 bases, the J end by 7 bases, with 10 bases between. The CDR3 DNA reads TGTGCCAGCAGTTATAGAGGGAATGAAGCTTTCTTT. It specifies CASSYRGNEAFF.

The chain is built from TRBV5-1 and TRBJ2-3, with TRBD1 as a possible D gene (5 bases). V was pared by 4 bases and J by 2 bases, with 20 bases between. Germline CDR1 reads SGHRS; CDR2 reads YFSETQ. There are 17 residues in the CDR3. Here the CDR3 DNA reads TGCGCCAGCAGCCCGACGGTACCCGACAGACTCACAGATACGCAGTATTTT. Translated: CASSPTVPDRLTDTQYF. Full variable domain (missing parts from reference TRBV5-1 and TRBJ2-3): KAGVTQTPRYLIKTRGQQVTLSCSPISGHRSVSWYQQTPGQGLQFLFEYFSETQRNKGNFPGRFSGRQFSNSRSEMNVSTLELGDSALYLCASSPTVPDRLTDTQYFGPGTRLTVL.

The V call is TRBV18, the J call TRBJ2-7; maybe TRBD1 (6 bases). CDR3 length: 14 amino acids. Per germline, CDR1 KGHSH and CDR2 LQKENI. V was pared by 6 bases and J by 6 bases, with 18 bases between. CDR3: CASSSHRDGLEQYF. In nucleotides, the CDR3 is TGTGCCAGCTCCTCCCACAGGGACGGCCTCGAGCAGTACTTC.

The chain joins TRBV29-1 to TRBJ1-4; 8 nucleotides match TRBD1. The CDR3 is 15 amino acids. CDR1 is SQVTM, CDR2 ANQGSEA, per germline. Trimming took 7 bases from V and 7 from J; bases not matched to a gene: 14. The CDR3 spells CSAHEDRAKGEKLFF. The DNA of the CDR3 is TGCAGCGCACACGAGGACAGGGCTAAGGGTGAAAAACTGTTTTTT.

V gene TRBV5-6 combines with J gene TRBJ1-1; TRBD1 might be the D (6 bases). The germline gives CDR1 SGHDT, CDR2 YYEEEE. There are 19 residues in the CDR3. Trimming left V 0 bases short and J 4 bases short, with 25 bases between. In DNA form, the CDR3 reads TGTGCCAGCAGCTTGGACCTACGTGAGGGGGTCCCTATTGGCACTGAAGCTTTCTTT. It codes for CASSLDLREGVPIGTEAFF.